The 23 T cell receptor beta chains below all came from one sample that was sequenced in a study of a mutant IDH1 vaccine in newly diagnosed glioma. The time point denotes: week 5, during vaccination. One vaccine dose held 300 ug of mutant IDH1 20-mer peptide and came with topical imiquimod. Antigens for these TCRs are unknown. Sequenced by immunoSEQ multiplex PCR; TCRdb stores in-frame clones only, minus some. The sample has about 38,000 clones; about 80% are singletons. The input for sequencing was PBMCs, taken from a glioma patient whose treatment included an IDH1 peptide vaccine. These receptors were obtained from a man aged 40-49 years with glioma.

The chain is built from TRBV18 and TRBJ2-5; weak D call: TRBD2 (5 bases). Per the germline V gene, CDR1 is KGHSH and CDR2 is LQKENI. The CDR3 is 14 amino acids. V was shortened by 3 bases and J by 5 bases, with 13 bases between the two germline ends. In nucleotides, the CDR3 is TGTGCCAGCTCACCCTTAGGACTGACGGAGACCCAGTACTTC. It is translated as CASSPLGLTETQYF.

This rearrangement joins TRBV6-5 to TRBJ1-1; the D is unclear. The CDR3 extends over 13 amino acids. The germline V gene encodes CDR1 MNHEY and CDR2 SVGAGI. V was clipped by 0 bases and J by 8 bases, with 10 bases between them. In nucleotides, the CDR3 is TGTGCCAGCAGTTACTCGAATAGAGAAGAAGCTTTCTTT. Translation: CASSYSNREEAFF.

The rearrangement links TRBV6-4 to TRBJ2-3; TRBD2 is a possible D gene (7 bases). CDR1 and CDR2 (germline): MRHNA, SNTAGT. This CDR3 contains 14 residues. The V gene lost 6 bases and the J gene lost 6 bases, with 16 bases spanning the gap. CDR3 DNA: TGTGCCAGCAGCGTGGGGGGGGGCAGGGATACGCAGTATTTT. The encoded protein is CASSVGGGRDTQYF.

V usage is TRBV10-1 and J usage is TRBJ1-1; weak D call: TRBD1 (6 bases). Between the trimmed V and J ends, which lost 3 bases and 6 bases, there was a span of 14 bases. CDR1 and CDR2 from the germline V gene are WNHNN and SYGVQD (reference sequence). This CDR3 spans 14 amino acids. The CDR3 sequence is CASSEERGTPEAFF. The CDR3 DNA is TGCGCCAGCAGTGAAGAACGGGGGACACCTGAAGCTTTCTTT.

The chain employs TRBV9 and TRBJ2-5; possibly TRBD2 for D (5 bases). Germline assignment: CDR1 SGDLS and CDR2 YYNGEE. The CDR3 is 14 amino acids. The ends were cut back, 0 bases at V and 7 bases at J, with 13 bases in the middle. The CDR3: CASSVEVLEGTQYF. For the CDR3, the DNA is TGTGCCAGCAGCGTAGAGGTTTTAGAGGGGACCCAGTACTTC.

This clone was observed a few times. At the DNA level, this CDR3 is encoded by other sequences in the same sample as well. The chain has TRBV6-5 and TRBJ1-1; D possibly corresponds to TRBD1 (6 bases). The CDR3 spans 16 residues. Trimming shortened V by 2 bases and J by 0 bases, and 13 bases separated the two germline ends. Germline V CDR1 and CDR2: MNHEY, SVGAGI. The CDR3 DNA sequence: TGTGCCAGCAGTTACGGAGGTGGGACATTGAACACTGAAGCTTTCTTT. It codes for CASSYGGGTLNTEAFF.

The gene calls are TRBV30 and TRBJ1-5, with D possibly matching TRBD1 (5 bases). Germline-derived CDR1 and CDR2 are GTSNPN and SVGIG (reference sequence). The CDR3 consists of 13 residues. The V and J ends lost 5 bases and 6 bases respectively, with 14 bases between them. The CDR3 reads CAWESGPGQPQHF. Here the CDR3 DNA reads TGTGCCTGGGAGTCGGGACCCGGTCAGCCCCAGCATTTT. Drawing the rest from reference TRBV30 and TRBJ1-5, the complete variable domain is SQTIHQWPATLVQPVGSPLSLECTVEGTSNPNLYWYRQAAGRGLQLLFYSVGIGQISSEVPQNLSASRPQDRQFILSSKKLLLSDSGFYLCAWESGPGQPQHFGDGTRLSIL.

The gene calls are TRBV11-1 and TRBJ2-1; 7 nucleotides line up with TRBD2. The CDR3 is made up of 15 amino acids. The germline CDR1 and CDR2 sequences are SGHAT and FQDESV (reference sequence). V was clipped by 5 bases and J by 6 bases; unmatched bases: 10. CDR3 DNA: TGTGCCAGCAGCCCCCCGGGGGGTAACGGCAATGAGCAGTTCTTC. Translation: CASSPPGGNGNEQFF.

The rearrangement links TRBV5-4 to TRBJ2-7, with 8 positions matching TRBD1. Germline trimming cut 4 bases from V and 0 bases from J; bases unmatched to any gene: 3. The CDR3 covers 14 residues. CDR1 SGHNT and CDR2 YYREEE come from the germline V gene (reference sequence). The CDR3 nucleotides are TGTGCCAGCAGCCGACAGGGGTCCTCCTACGAGCAGTACTTC. This gives the protein CASSRQGSSYEQYF.

The V gene is TRBV7-9, the J gene TRBJ1-1, with D hard to call. This CDR3 has 14 residues. Germline CDR1 reads SEHNR; CDR2 reads FQNEAQ (reference sequence). Trimming stripped 1 base from V and 1 base from J, with 7 bases between. The CDR3 spells CASSLGTSNTEAFF. In DNA form, the CDR3 reads TGTGCCAGCAGCTTAGGGACCTCGAACACTGAAGCTTTCTTT.

This sequence joins TRBV6-5 and TRBJ2-3; 8 bases are a match to TRBD1. Trimming took 4 bases from V and 3 from J; bases not matched to a gene: 6. Germline V lookup: CDR1 MNHEY, CDR2 SVGAGI. CDR3 length equals 15 residues. The CDR3, as DNA: TGTGCCAGCAGTTCGCGCAGGGGGCTTACAGATACGCAGTATTTT. This encodes CASSSRRGLTDTQYF.

The genes are TRBV30 and TRBJ2-3, with no clear D. The germline V and J ends were trimmed by 4 bases and 4 bases, with 12 bases remaining between them. The CDR3 length is 13 residues. Germline CDR1 GTSNPN, CDR2 SVGIG (reference sequence). The CDR3 nucleotides read TGTGCCTGGAAGGCAGAAGGAGCAGATACGCAGTATTTT. The encoded protein is CAWKAEGADTQYF. The variable domain in full, with the rest retrieved from reference TRBV30 and TRBJ2-3, is SQTIHQWPATLVQPVGSPLSLECTVEGTSNPNLYWYRQAAGRGLQLLFYSVGIGQISSEVPQNLSASRPQDRQFILSSKKLLLSDSGFYLCAWKAEGADTQYFGPGTRLTVL.

The chain's CDR3 is CASSLQGASTEAFF. CDR3 bases: TGTGCCAGCAGCTTACAGGGGGCCTCAACTGAAGCTTTCTTT. The chain is built from TRBV7-8 and TRBJ1-1, with TRBD1 matching 8 bases. V lost 2 bases to trimming and J lost 5 bases; unmatched junction nucleotides: 4. Per germline, CDR1 SGHVS and CDR2 FQNEAQ. This CDR3 is built from 14 residues.

This chain's CDR3 is CSVEVGVNSNQPQHF. The CDR3 DNA reads TGCAGCGTTGAAGTCGGAGTGAATAGCAATCAGCCCCAGCATTTT. The V and J genes are TRBV29-1 and TRBJ1-5; D unresolved. CDR3 size: 15 residues. The V end was cut by 1 base, the J end by 0 bases, with 10 bases between. Germline assignment: CDR1 SQVTM and CDR2 ANQGSEA.

The J gene is TRBJ1-5, the V gene TRBV10-1, with 8 bases matching TRBD1. This CDR3 has 13 residues. Germline V CDR1 and CDR2: WNHNN, SYGVQD (reference sequence). Germline trimming cut 8 bases from V and 5 bases from J; bases unmatched to any gene: 5. In DNA, the CDR3 is TGCGCCAGCTCCGGACAGGGTCATCAGCCCCAGCATTTT. Encoded protein: CASSGQGHQPQHF.

The chain links TRBV5-8 to TRBJ1-1; D is unclear. Trimming removed 5 bases from V and 6 bases from J, with 14 bases in between. CDR1 and CDR2 (germline): SGHTS, YDEGEE. The CDR3 length is 13 residues. The CDR3: CASSPIEGAEAFF. DNA of the CDR3: TGTGCCAGCAGTCCAATAGAGGGAGCTGAAGCTTTCTTT.

V gene TRBV5-8 combines with J gene TRBJ1-4, with 7 bases lining up with TRBD1. Germline assignment: CDR1 SGHTS and CDR2 YDEGEE. V gave up 4 bases and J gave up 0 bases; unmatched junction bases: 6. The CDR3 sequence is 16 residues long. CDR3 sequence reads: CASSLGTAATNEKLFF. The CDR3 region has the DNA TGTGCCAGCAGCCTAGGGACAGCCGCAACTAATGAAAAACTGTTTTTT.

The rearrangement links TRBV19 to TRBJ2-3; either TRBD1 or TRBD2 may supply D (5 bases each). The CDR3 totals 14 residues. Trimming removed 7 bases from V and 0 bases from J, with 11 bases in between. Looked up from germline, CDR1 is LNHDA and CDR2 is SQIVND (reference sequence). CDR3 sequence: CASKPGPSTDTQYF. In nucleotides, the CDR3 is TGTGCCAGTAAACCGGGACCGAGCACAGATACGCAGTATTTT.

This clone was observed a single time. The chain employs TRBV7-6 and TRBJ2-7, with 7 bases matching TRBD1. V lost 1 base to trimming and J lost 7 bases; unmatched junction nucleotides: 10. The CDR3 length is 15 residues. Germline CDR1 reads SGHVS; CDR2 reads FNYEAQ. The CDR3 DNA follows: TGTGCCAGCAGCTTAGGGGGGACAGTCGTCGGGGAGCAGTACTTC. This translates into CASSLGGTVVGEQYF.

The gene calls are TRBV19 and TRBJ1-2, with 7 bases matching TRBD1. The CDR3 consists of 15 residues. The ends lost 8 bases at V and 4 bases at J; junction bases unmatched: 13. Germline V CDR1 and CDR2: LNHDA, SQIVND (reference sequence). The CDR3 is CASAQGEGARYGYTF. CDR3 coding DNA: TGTGCCAGTGCCCAGGGGGAGGGGGCTCGCTATGGCTACACCTTC. The full variable domain, completed using reference TRBV19 and TRBJ1-2, is DGGITQSPKYLFRKEGQNVTLSCEQNLNHDAMYWYRQDPGQGLRLIYYSQIVNDFQKGDIAEGYSVSREKKESFPLTVTSAQKNPTAFYLCASAQGEGARYGYTFGSGTRLTVV.

This clone was counted a few times. This CDR3 is CAGDGEQFF. The CDR3 DNA reads TGTGCCGGAGATGGTGAGCAGTTCTTC. J is TRBJ2-1 and V is TRBV7-9; D not resolved. Between the trimmed V and J ends, which lost 11 bases and 9 bases, there was a span of 8 bases. In germline, CDR1 is SEHNR, CDR2 FQNEAQ (reference sequence). The CDR3 covers 9 residues.

This chain connects TRBV5-6 to TRBJ1-5; TRBD1 aligns across 11 bases. Germline CDR1 is SGHDT and CDR2 is YYEEEE. The CDR3 is made up of 16 amino acids. V shed 0 bases, J shed 6 bases, and the junction held 5 bases outside the gene matches. The CDR3 region has the DNA TGTGCCAGCAGCTTGGGCGGGACAGGGGGAGGTCAGCCCCAGCATTTT. It encodes CASSLGGTGGGQPQHF.

The CDR3 nucleotides read TGTGCCAGCAGGGACCGCGGACAGGGGAATCAGCCCCAGCATTTT. Protein product: CASRDRGQGNQPQHF. The chain couples TRBV2 to TRBJ1-5; 9 bases line up with TRBD1. V gave up 6 bases and J gave up 4 bases; unmatched junction bases: 7. This CDR3 has 15 residues. Germline lookup yields CDR1 SNHLY and CDR2 FYNNEI. Supplemented by reference TRBV2 and TRBJ1-5, the full variable domain reads EPEVTQTPSHQVTQMGQEVILRCVPISNHLYFYWYRQILGQKVEFLVSFYNNEISEKSEIFDDQFSVERPDGSNFTLKIRSTKLEDSAMYFCASRDRGQGNQPQHFGDGTRLSIL.